This is a list of T cell receptor beta chains from one sample in a study of cytomegalovirus exposure and HLA in healthy donors. Repertoires were generated with immunoSEQ multiplex PCR, while TCRdb's copy carries only in-frame clones and drops some. Among tens of thousands of clones listed, 85% to 95% were seen once. The specimen was PBMCs. These receptors originate from a woman aged 18 to 35 in good health and CMV-seronegative. The CDR3 runs from the conserved cysteine through the conserved F or W. Fields, in order: V gene, D gene, J gene, clone size, CDR3 DNA, CDR3 protein. D genes are given only for firm matches. A clone size is listed for some rows: how often the clone was seen (once, few, many), or a class if it is expanded.

v_call: TRBV27; d_call: NA; j_call: TRBJ1-2; clone_size: NA; cdr3_nt: TGTGCCAGCAGTTTATCCCCAGGCTATGGCTACACCTTC; cdr3_aa: CASSLSPGYGYTF
v_call: TRBV25-1; d_call: NA; j_call: TRBJ1-2; clone_size: once; cdr3_nt: TGTGCCAGCAGTGGGGGACTAGACTATGGCTACACCTTC; cdr3_aa: CASSGGLDYGYTF
v_call: TRBV5-1; d_call: NA; j_call: TRBJ1-2; clone_size: NA; cdr3_nt: TGCGCCAGCAGTTTTAACCTTCGTCGACAGCTTTATGGCTACACCTTC; cdr3_aa: CASSFNLRRQLYGYTF
v_call: TRBV7-2; d_call: TRBD2; j_call: TRBJ2-3; clone_size: NA; cdr3_nt: TGTGCCAGCAGCTTAGCGAGGGCAGGGAGGGCAGATACGCAGTATTTT; cdr3_aa: CASSLARAGRADTQYF
v_call: TRBV19; d_call: TRBD2; j_call: TRBJ2-5; clone_size: NA; cdr3_nt: TGTGCCAGTAGTATTGGGACTAGCGGGCAAGAGACCCAGTACTTC; cdr3_aa: CASSIGTSGQETQYF
v_call: TRBV4-1; d_call: TRBD2; j_call: TRBJ2-7; clone_size: once; cdr3_nt: TGCGCCAGCAGCCAAGACCGACTAGCGCTCTACGAGCAGTACTTC; cdr3_aa: CASSQDRLALYEQYF
v_call: TRBV19; d_call: TRBD2; j_call: TRBJ2-1; clone_size: NA; cdr3_nt: TGTGCCAGTACCTCGTGGGCGGGAGGTGGGGAGCAGTTCTTC; cdr3_aa: CASTSWAGGGEQFF
v_call: TRBV21-1; d_call: NA; j_call: TRBJ2-1; clone_size: NA; cdr3_nt: TGTGCCACCAAACCGGGGGAACCCTACAATGAGCAGTTCTTC; cdr3_aa: CATKPGEPYNEQFF
v_call: TRBV5-6; d_call: NA; j_call: TRBJ2-7; clone_size: NA; cdr3_nt: TGTGCCAGCAGCCAACGTGGATCCCGGGGCGAGCAGTACTTC; cdr3_aa: CASSQRGSRGEQYF
v_call: TRBV5-1; d_call: TRBD2; j_call: TRBJ2-3; clone_size: NA; cdr3_nt: TGCGCCAGCAGCTTTAGCGGGGGCAACACAGATACGCAGTATTTT; cdr3_aa: CASSFSGGNTDTQYF
v_call: TRBV13; d_call: NA; j_call: TRBJ2-7; clone_size: NA; cdr3_nt: TGTGCCAGCAGTAACCGGGCCCAGGGCCCTCTCGAGCAGTACTTC; cdr3_aa: CASSNRAQGPLEQYF
v_call: TRBV7-2; d_call: TRBD2; j_call: TRBJ2-1; clone_size: NA; cdr3_nt: TGTGCCAGCAGCTTAGCTAGCGGGCTGTACAATGAGCAGTTCTTC; cdr3_aa: CASSLASGLYNEQFF
v_call: TRBV7-9; d_call: NA; j_call: TRBJ2-1; clone_size: NA; cdr3_nt: TGTGCCAGCAGCTTAGACTTGACTAGAGAGCAGTTCTTC; cdr3_aa: CASSLDLTREQFF
v_call: TRBV27; d_call: TRBD1; j_call: TRBJ2-7; clone_size: NA; cdr3_nt: TGTGCCAGCGGGTACAGGGGTAGCAGCTCCTACGAGCAGTACTTC; cdr3_aa: CASGYRGSSSYEQYF
v_call: TRBV27; d_call: NA; j_call: TRBJ1-5; clone_size: NA; cdr3_nt: TGTGCCAGCAGTTTACCAATAAGTCAGGGGAAGGAACAGCCCCAGCATTTT; cdr3_aa: CASSLPISQGKEQPQHF
v_call: TRBV19; d_call: TRBD1; j_call: TRBJ1-5; clone_size: NA; cdr3_nt: TGTGCCAGTAGTACCACCGGACAGGGGAGGAATCAGCCCCAGCATTTT; cdr3_aa: CASSTTGQGRNQPQHF
v_call: TRBV5-1; d_call: NA; j_call: TRBJ1-2; clone_size: NA; cdr3_nt: TGCGCCAGCAGCTTGGCAACGGAGTATGGCCACACCTTC; cdr3_aa: CASSLATEYGHTF
v_call: TRBV28; d_call: NA; j_call: TRBJ1-2; clone_size: NA; cdr3_nt: TGTGCCAGCAGTTCCCTACGCTATGGCTACACCTTC; cdr3_aa: CASSSLRYGYTF
v_call: TRBV7-8; d_call: NA; j_call: TRBJ1-1; clone_size: NA; cdr3_nt: TGTGCCAGCAGCCCACCCGGGGACACAGGGGAAGCTTTCTTT; cdr3_aa: CASSPPGDTGEAFF
v_call: TRBV28; d_call: TRBD1; j_call: TRBJ2-7; clone_size: NA; cdr3_nt: TGTGCCAGCAGGGGACAGGGGGCGATATACGAGCAGTACTTC; cdr3_aa: CASRGQGAIYEQYF
v_call: TRBV30; d_call: TRBD1; j_call: TRBJ1-5; clone_size: NA; cdr3_nt: TGTGCCTGGAGTTCGGGGGACAGAACCTCCCAGCCCCAGCATTTT; cdr3_aa: CAWSSGDRTSQPQHF
v_call: TRBV11-3; d_call: NA; j_call: TRBJ1-1; clone_size: NA; cdr3_nt: TGTGCCAGCAGCTTAAGGGGGTCAAACACTGAAGCTTTCTTT; cdr3_aa: CASSLRGSNTEAFF
v_call: TRBV7-8; d_call: TRBD2; j_call: TRBJ2-7; clone_size: NA; cdr3_nt: TGTGCCAGCAGCTTGGGGCCCTGGGCGGGGGGCTACTCCTACGAGCAGTACTTC; cdr3_aa: CASSLGPWAGGYSYEQYF
v_call: TRBV7-9; d_call: NA; j_call: TRBJ1-5; clone_size: NA; cdr3_nt: TGTGCCAGCAGCTTCTATACAGCGGGTGGGCAGGACCCCCAGCATTTT; cdr3_aa: CASSFYTAGGQDPQHF
v_call: TRBV7-9; d_call: NA; j_call: TRBJ1-1; clone_size: NA; cdr3_nt: TGTGCCAGCAGAAGACCGATGAGGGCTTTCTTT; cdr3_aa: CASRRPMRAFF
v_call: TRBV14; d_call: TRBD2; j_call: TRBJ2-1; clone_size: few; cdr3_nt: TGTGCCAGCAGCCCCATCCTTTCGACTAGCGGGGGGTTGGCGGTTTACAATGAGCAGTTCTTC; cdr3_aa: CASSPILSTSGGLAVYNEQFF
v_call: TRBV11-2; d_call: TRBD1; j_call: TRBJ2-7; clone_size: NA; cdr3_nt: TGTGCCAGCAGGAAAGGGGGCAGAATTCCCTACGAGCAGTACTTC; cdr3_aa: CASRKGGRIPYEQYF
v_call: TRBV5-1; d_call: TRBD2; j_call: TRBJ2-7; clone_size: NA; cdr3_nt: TGCGCCAGCAGCGAGGGACCGCGGGGGGGGACTGCGCAGTACTTC; cdr3_aa: CASSEGPRGGTAQYF
v_call: TRBV6-4; d_call: NA; j_call: TRBJ2-2; clone_size: few; cdr3_nt: TGTGCCAGCAGTCCGGGGGAATCAAACACCGGGGAGCTGTTTTTT; cdr3_aa: CASSPGESNTGELFF
v_call: TRBV9; d_call: NA; j_call: TRBJ2-3; clone_size: NA; cdr3_nt: TGTGCCAGCAGTGTCGGGGCAGATACGCAGTATTTT; cdr3_aa: CASSVGADTQYF
v_call: TRBV5-1; d_call: NA; j_call: TRBJ1-2; clone_size: NA; cdr3_nt: TGCGCCAGCAGCTTGTGGCCCCGGGGTACACCCTCGCCCAACTATGGCTACACCTTC; cdr3_aa: CASSLWPRGTPSPNYGYTF
v_call: TRBV27; d_call: NA; j_call: TRBJ2-7; clone_size: NA; cdr3_nt: TGTGCCAGCAGTTTATCCGCGCATTACGAGCAGTACTTC; cdr3_aa: CASSLSAHYEQYF
v_call: TRBV9; d_call: TRBD2; j_call: TRBJ2-1; clone_size: NA; cdr3_nt: TGTGCCAGCAGCGTAGTAGCGGGGGAGCAGTTCTTC; cdr3_aa: CASSVVAGEQFF